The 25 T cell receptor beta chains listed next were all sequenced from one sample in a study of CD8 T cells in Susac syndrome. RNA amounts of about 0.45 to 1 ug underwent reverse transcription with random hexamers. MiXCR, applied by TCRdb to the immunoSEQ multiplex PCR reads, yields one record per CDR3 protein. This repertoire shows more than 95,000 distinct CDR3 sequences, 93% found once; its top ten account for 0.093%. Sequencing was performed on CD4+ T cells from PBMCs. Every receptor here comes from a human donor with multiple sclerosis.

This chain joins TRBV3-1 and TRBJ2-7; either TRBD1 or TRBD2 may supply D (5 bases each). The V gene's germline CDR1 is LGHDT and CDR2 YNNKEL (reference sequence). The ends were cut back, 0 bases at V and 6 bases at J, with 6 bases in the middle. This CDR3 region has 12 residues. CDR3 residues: CASSQDGGEQYF. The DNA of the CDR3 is TGTGCCAGCAGCCAAGATGGGGGCGAGCAGTACTTC.

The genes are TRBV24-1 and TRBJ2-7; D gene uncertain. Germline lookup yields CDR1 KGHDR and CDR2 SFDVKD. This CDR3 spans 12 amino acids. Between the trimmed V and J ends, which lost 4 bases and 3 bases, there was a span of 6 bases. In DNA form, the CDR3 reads TGTGCCACCAGTGAGGATCACTACGAGCAGTACTTC. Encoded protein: CATSEDHYEQYF.

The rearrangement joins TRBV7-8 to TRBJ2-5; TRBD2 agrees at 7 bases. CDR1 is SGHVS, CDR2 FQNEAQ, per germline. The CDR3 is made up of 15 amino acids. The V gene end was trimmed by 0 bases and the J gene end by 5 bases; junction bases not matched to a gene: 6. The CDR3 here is CASSLATQGGETQYF. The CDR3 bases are TGTGCCAGCAGCTTAGCTACTCAGGGAGGGGAGACCCAGTACTTC.

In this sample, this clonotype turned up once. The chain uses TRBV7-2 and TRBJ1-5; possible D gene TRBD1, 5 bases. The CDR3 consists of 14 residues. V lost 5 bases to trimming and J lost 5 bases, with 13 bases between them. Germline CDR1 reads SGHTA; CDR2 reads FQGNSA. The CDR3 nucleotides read TGTGCCAGCAGCGCCGTCCCGGGGGATCAGCCCCAGCATTTT. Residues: CASSAVPGDQPQHF.

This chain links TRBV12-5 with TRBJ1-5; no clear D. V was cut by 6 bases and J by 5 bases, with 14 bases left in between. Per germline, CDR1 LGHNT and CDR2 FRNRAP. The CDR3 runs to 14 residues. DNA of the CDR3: TGTGCTAGTGGGTCAAATCCCGCAGATCAGCCCCAGCATTTT. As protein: CASGSNPADQPQHF.

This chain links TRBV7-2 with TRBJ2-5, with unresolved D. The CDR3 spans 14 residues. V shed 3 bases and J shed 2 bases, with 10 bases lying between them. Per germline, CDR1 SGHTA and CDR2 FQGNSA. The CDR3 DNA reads TGTGCCAGCAGCTTCAGACTTACTCAAGAGACCCAGTACTTC. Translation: CASSFRLTQETQYF.

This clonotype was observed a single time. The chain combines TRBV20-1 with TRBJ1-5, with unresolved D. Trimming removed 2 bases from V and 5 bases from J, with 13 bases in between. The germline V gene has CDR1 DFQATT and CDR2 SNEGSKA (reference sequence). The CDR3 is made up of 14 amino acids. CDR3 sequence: CSARSPGVDQPQHF. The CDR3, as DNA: TGCAGTGCTAGAAGTCCAGGAGTGGATCAGCCCCAGCATTTT.

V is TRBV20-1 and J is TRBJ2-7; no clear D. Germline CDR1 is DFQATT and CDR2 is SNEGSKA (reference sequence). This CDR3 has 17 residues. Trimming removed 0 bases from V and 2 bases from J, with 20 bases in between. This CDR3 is CSARDRFTPGGTYEQYF. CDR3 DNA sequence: TGCAGTGCTAGAGATCGGTTTACCCCGGGCGGAACCTACGAGCAGTACTTC.

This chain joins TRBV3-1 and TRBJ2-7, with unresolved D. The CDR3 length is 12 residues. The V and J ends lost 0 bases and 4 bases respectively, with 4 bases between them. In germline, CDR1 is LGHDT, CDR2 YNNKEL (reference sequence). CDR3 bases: TGTGCCAGCAGCCAAGATGGATACGAGCAGTACTTC. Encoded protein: CASSQDGYEQYF.

In nucleotides, the CDR3 is TGTGCCAGCAGAACCCAGGGCCAGACAGCTAACTATGGCTACACCTTC. This gives the protein CASRTQGQTANYGYTF. The chain joins TRBV28 to TRBJ1-2; D possibly corresponds to TRBD1 (5 bases). The CDR3 sequence is 16 residues long. V lost 6 bases, J lost 0 bases, and 17 bases lay in between. From germline, CDR1 is MDHEN and CDR2 SYDVKM.

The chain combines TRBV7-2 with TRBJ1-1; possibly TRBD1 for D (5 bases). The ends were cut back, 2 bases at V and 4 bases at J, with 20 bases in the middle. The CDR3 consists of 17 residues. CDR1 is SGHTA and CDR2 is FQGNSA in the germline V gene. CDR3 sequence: CASSLSFGGLVGTEAFF. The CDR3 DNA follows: TGTGCCAGCAGCTTAAGTTTCGGGGGATTAGTAGGCACTGAAGCTTTCTTT.

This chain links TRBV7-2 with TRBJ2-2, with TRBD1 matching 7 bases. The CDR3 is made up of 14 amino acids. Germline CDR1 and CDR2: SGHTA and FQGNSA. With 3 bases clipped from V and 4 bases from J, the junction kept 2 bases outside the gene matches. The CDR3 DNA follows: TGTGCCAGCAGCTTCAACAGGGGCACCGGGGAGCTGTTTTTT. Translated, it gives CASSFNRGTGELFF.

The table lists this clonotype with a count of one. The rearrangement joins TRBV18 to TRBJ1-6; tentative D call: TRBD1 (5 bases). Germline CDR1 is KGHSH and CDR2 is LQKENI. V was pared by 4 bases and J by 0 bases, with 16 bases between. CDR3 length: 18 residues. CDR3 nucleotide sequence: TGTGCCAGCTCACAAAGCGGACGGGGGAGCTCCTATAATTCACCCCTCCACTTT. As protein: CASSQSGRGSSYNSPLHF. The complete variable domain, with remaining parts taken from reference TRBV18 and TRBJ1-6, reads NAGVMQNPRHLVRRRGQEARLRCSPMKGHSHVYWYRQLPEEGLKFMVYLQKENIIDESGMPKERFSAEFPKEGPSILRIQQVVRGDSAAYFCASSQSGRGSSYNSPLHFGNGTRLTVT.

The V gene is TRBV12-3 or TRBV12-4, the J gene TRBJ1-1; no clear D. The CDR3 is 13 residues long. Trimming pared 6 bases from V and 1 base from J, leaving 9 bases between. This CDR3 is CASRSEENTEAFF. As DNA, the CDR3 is TGTGCCAGCAGATCGGAGGAGAACACTGAAGCTTTCTTT.

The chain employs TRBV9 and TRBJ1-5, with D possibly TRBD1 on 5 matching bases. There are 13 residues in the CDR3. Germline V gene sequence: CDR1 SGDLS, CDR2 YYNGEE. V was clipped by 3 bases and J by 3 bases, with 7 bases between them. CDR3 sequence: CASSGQFNQPQHF. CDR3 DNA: TGTGCCAGCAGCGGACAGTTCAATCAGCCCCAGCATTTT.

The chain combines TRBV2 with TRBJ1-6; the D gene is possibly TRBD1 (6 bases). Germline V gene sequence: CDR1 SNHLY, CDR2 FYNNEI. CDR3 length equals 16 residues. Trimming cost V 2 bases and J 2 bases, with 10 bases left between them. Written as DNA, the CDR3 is TGTGCCAGCAGTGAACATAGGGGGGCCTATAATTCACCCCTCCACTTT. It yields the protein CASSEHRGAYNSPLHF.

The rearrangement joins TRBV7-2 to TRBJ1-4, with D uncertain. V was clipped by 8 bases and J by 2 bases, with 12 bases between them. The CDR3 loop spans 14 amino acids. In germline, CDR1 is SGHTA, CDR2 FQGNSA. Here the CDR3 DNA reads TGTGCCAGCGAATTGGGAGGCACTAATGAAAAACTGTTTTTT. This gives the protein CASELGGTNEKLFF.

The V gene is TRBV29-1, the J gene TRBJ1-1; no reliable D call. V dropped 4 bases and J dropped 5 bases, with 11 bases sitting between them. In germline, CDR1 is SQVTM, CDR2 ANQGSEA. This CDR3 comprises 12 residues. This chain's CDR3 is CSVVRDRTEAFF. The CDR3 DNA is TGCAGCGTTGTGAGGGATCGAACTGAAGCTTTCTTT.

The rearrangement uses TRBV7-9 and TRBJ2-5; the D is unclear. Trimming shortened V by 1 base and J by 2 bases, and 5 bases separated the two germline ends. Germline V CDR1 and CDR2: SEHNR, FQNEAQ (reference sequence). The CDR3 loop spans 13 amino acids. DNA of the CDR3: TGTGCCAGCAGCTTAGACAATCAAGAGACCCAGTACTTC. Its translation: CASSLDNQETQYF. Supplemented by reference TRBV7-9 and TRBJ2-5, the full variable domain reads DTGVSQNPRHKITKRGQNVTFRCDPISEHNRLYWYRQTLGQGPEFLTYFQNEAQLEKSRLLSDRFSAERPKGSFSTLEIQRTEQGDSAMYLCASSLDNQETQYFGPGTRLLVL.

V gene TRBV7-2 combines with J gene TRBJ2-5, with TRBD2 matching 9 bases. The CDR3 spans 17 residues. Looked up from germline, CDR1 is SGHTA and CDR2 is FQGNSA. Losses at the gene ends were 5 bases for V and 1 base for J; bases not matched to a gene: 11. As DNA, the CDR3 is TGTGCCAGCAGCCCCAATAGGGCGGGGGGGACCCAAGAGACCCAGTACTTC. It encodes CASSPNRAGGTQETQYF.

The CDR3 nucleotides read TGTGCCAGCAGTTTAGGGGACAGGGACACTGAAGCTTTCTTT. Translation gives CASSLGDRDTEAFF. This chain joins TRBV28 and TRBJ1-1; 9 bases align to TRBD1. Germline CDR1 is MDHEN and CDR2 is SYDVKM. The length of the CDR3 is 14 residues. V was pared by 2 bases and J by 3 bases, with 1 base of the junction left unmatched. Based on the CDR3 plus reference TRBV28 and TRBJ1-1, the full variable domain is DVKVTQSSRYLVKRTGEKVFLECVQDMDHENMFWYRQDPGLGLRLIYFSYDVKMKEKGDIPEGYSVSREKKERFSLILESASTNQTSMYLCASSLGDRDTEAFFGQGTRLTVV.

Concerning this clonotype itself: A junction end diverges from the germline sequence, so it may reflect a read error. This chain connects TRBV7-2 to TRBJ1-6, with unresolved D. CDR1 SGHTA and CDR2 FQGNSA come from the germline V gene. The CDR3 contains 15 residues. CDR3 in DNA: TGTGCCAGCAGCGCCTCATACGCAAGTAATTCACCCCTCCATTTT. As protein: CASSASYASNSPLHF.

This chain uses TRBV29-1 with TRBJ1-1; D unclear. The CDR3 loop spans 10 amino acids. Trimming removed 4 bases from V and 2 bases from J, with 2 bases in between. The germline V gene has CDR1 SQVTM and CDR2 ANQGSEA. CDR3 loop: CSVANTEAFF. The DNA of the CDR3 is TGCAGCGTTGCTAACACTGAAGCTTTCTTT.

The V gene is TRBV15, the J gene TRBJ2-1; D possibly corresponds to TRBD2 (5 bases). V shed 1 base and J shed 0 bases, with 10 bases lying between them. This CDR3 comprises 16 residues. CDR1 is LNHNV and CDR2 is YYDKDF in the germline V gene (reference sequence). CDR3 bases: TGTGCCACCAGCAGAGCTGATGGGAGCTCCTACAATGAGCAGTTCTTC. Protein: CATSRADGSSYNEQFF.

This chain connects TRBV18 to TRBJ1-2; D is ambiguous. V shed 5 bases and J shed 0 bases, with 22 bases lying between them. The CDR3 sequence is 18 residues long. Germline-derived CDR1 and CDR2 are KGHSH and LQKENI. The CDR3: CASSAQTTADIANYGYTF. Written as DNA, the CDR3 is TGTGCCAGCTCAGCCCAGACAACCGCTGATATAGCTAACTATGGCTACACCTTC.